The TCR beta chain described here comes from a study of blood T cell repertoires in COVID-19. Study in general: There were acute and convalescent COVID-19 samples, and they came from the United States, Italy and Spain.

Clones were read by immunoSEQ multiplex PCR, and TCRdb kept only the in-frame ones, dropping some. The sample consists of 170,000 or so clones, around 80% of them appearing once. This clonotype was sampled from a woman aged 55-69 years with acute or convalescent COVID-19. The sequenced sample consisted of peripheral blood.

As DNA, the CDR3 is TGCGCCAGCAGCATTACAGGGACAGTTGACACCATATATTTT. Protein sequence: CASSITGTVDTIYF. The V gene is TRBV5-1, the J gene TRBJ1-3; TRBD1 matches at 7 bases. From germline, CDR1 is SGHRS and CDR2 YFSETQ. There are 14 residues in the CDR3. V lost 4 bases to trimming and J lost 8 bases; unmatched junction nucleotides: 9. Variable domain in full (rest from reference TRBV5-1 and TRBJ1-3): KAGVTQTPRYLIKTRGQQVTLSCSPISGHRSVSWYQQTPGQGLQFLFEYFSETQRNKGNFPGRFSGRQFSNSRSEMNVSTLELGDSALYLCASSITGTVDTIYFGEGSWLTVV.